This note documents a single T cell receptor (beta chain) sequence. This entry is derived from a study of blood T cell repertoires in COVID-19. Generated by immunoSEQ multiplex PCR, the TCRdb table keeps only in-frame clones and is missing some. The sample lists approximately 490,000 clones; more than 85% were seen once. This sequence was found in a woman aged 55-69 years who had recovered from COVID-19. The sample consisted of PBMCs or T cells enriched from blood (not recorded which).

CDR3 residues: CAGRDRLSSYEQYF. CDR3 sequence (DNA): TGTGCCGGTAGGGACAGACTTAGCTCCTACGAGCAGTACTTC. This sequence joins TRBV30 and TRBJ2-7; 7 bases align to TRBD1. V was pared by 8 bases and J by 0 bases, with 10 bases of the junction left unmatched. Germline CDR1 GTSNPN, CDR2 SVGIG (reference sequence). The CDR3 covers 14 residues.